These 25 T cell receptor beta chains came from one sample sequenced in a study of spatial heterogeneity in lung cancer. Noted time point: sample taken at primary tumor resection. Whole RNA came from tumor, nontumor lung or frozen PBMC and was sequenced without being sorted. TCRdb reanalysed the 5' RACE reads using MiXCR and keeps one entry per CDR3 protein. The sample shows a few thousand distinct CDR3 sequences, around 18% of them seen only once. This specimen was normal lung tissue next to the tumor, taken at surgery. Receptors were obtained from a male donor with early-stage non-small cell lung cancer.

In its sample, this clonotype is medium-sized. The library was built for alpha chains, so this beta chain is an off-target read and its size means little. The chain joins TRBV18 to TRBJ2-3, with unresolved D. V lost 6 bases and J 3 bases, leaving 16 bases between the germline ends. Per the germline V gene, CDR1 is KGHSH and CDR2 is LQKENI. There are 15 residues in the CDR3. DNA for the CDR3: TGTGCCAGCTCCGTCGGTCCGTTTTTAACAGATACGCAGTATTTT. This encodes CASSVGPFLTDTQYF.

A few counts support this clonotype. The size of this beta chain means little, since it is a stray read in a library made for alpha chains. The chain combines TRBV2 with TRBJ2-7; D remains ambiguous. Trimming pared 0 bases from V and 3 bases from J, leaving 18 bases between. The CDR3 totals 17 residues. The V gene's germline CDR1 is SNHLY and CDR2 FYNNEI. CDR3 residues: CASSEALPAFGSYEQYV. CDR3 nucleotides: TGTGCCAGCAGTGAAGCTTTGCCGGCCTTTGGAAGCTACGAGCAGTACGTC.

This clonotype was seen only a few times. A library prepared for alpha chains yielded this beta chain as an off-target read; its size is of little meaning. This sequence joins TRBV30 and TRBJ1-2; D possibly corresponds to TRBD1 (5 bases). The CDR3 is 14 amino acids. The ends were cut back, 1 base at V and 1 base at J, with 10 bases in the middle. Germline values: CDR1 GTSNPN, CDR2 SVGIG (reference sequence). In DNA, the CDR3 is TGTGCCTGGAGTGGAGGGGCCTTTAACTATGGCTACACCTTC. This encodes CAWSGGAFNYGYTF.

This clonotype came up many times. This beta chain represents an off-target read in a library built for alpha chains; its size is of limited meaning. This rearrangement joins TRBV4-1 to TRBJ2-5, with a possible D match to TRBD2 (5 bases). V lost 1 base and J 3 bases, leaving 6 bases between the germline ends. CDR3 length: 13 residues. Germline V lookup: CDR1 MGHRA, CDR2 YSYEKL. Here the CDR3 DNA reads TGCGCCAGCAGCCAAGTCGGGGAAGAGACCCAGTACTTC. It encodes CASSQVGEETQYF.

This clonotype has a count of ten or more. A library made for alpha chains picked up this beta chain off target, so its size means little. The V gene is TRBV5-6, the J gene TRBJ2-1; 11 bases are a match to TRBD1. CDR3 length: 15 residues. Per the germline V gene, CDR1 is SGHDT and CDR2 is YYEEEE. The J segment lost 7 bases and the V segment lost 3 bases, leaving 6 bases of the junction unmatched. CDR3 coding DNA: TGTGCCAGCAGCTGGGACAGGGGGGTTGAGAATGAGCAGTTCTTC. Protein: CASSWDRGVENEQFF.

As regards this clonotype: The size of this beta chain means little, since it is a stray read in a library made for alpha chains. The chain carries TRBV2 and TRBJ1-2; D is uncertain. V dropped 4 bases and J dropped 2 bases, with 14 bases sitting between them. Germline assignment: CDR1 SNHLY and CDR2 FYNNEI. The CDR3 has 15 amino acids. The CDR3 sequence is CASSAEAGPNYGYTF. The CDR3 nucleotides are TGTGCCAGCAGTGCTGAAGCGGGCCCCAACTATGGCTACACCTTC.

On this clonotype itself: For a library built for alpha chains, this beta chain is a stray read; little rests on its size. The chain links TRBV6-5 to TRBJ2-2; 7 nucleotides line up with TRBD2. The V gene end was trimmed by 7 bases and the J gene end by 2 bases; junction bases not matched to a gene: 7. The CDR3 covers 15 residues. Germline values: CDR1 MNHEY, CDR2 SVGAGI. CDR3 nucleotide sequence: TGTGCCAGCACCGCACTAGCGCGAAACACCGGGGAGCTGTTTTTT. This gives the protein CASTALARNTGELFF.

In regard to this clonotype: A library made for alpha chains picked up this beta chain off target, so its size means little. The chain links TRBV29-1 to TRBJ2-1; D perhaps matches TRBD1 (6 bases). Germline-derived CDR1 and CDR2 are SQVTM and ANQGSEA. Between the trimmed V and J ends, which lost 7 bases and 6 bases, there was a span of 31 bases. The CDR3 consists of 18 residues. As DNA, the CDR3 is TGCAGCGCCCTCCTCGCCGGTACAGGGATCGGCCTGGGCAATGAGCAGTTCTTC. Translating it yields CSALLAGTGIGLGNEQFF.

This clonotype is deemed medium-sized (0.01 to 0.1%). The library was designed around alpha chains, so this beta chain is a stray read whose abundance carries little weight. The gene calls are TRBV28 and TRBJ2-7, with D perhaps given as TRBD1 or TRBD2 (5 bases each). Germline V CDR1 and CDR2: MDHEN, SYDVKM. Trimming removed 6 bases at V and 5 bases at J, with 14 bases between. The CDR3 sequence is 13 residues long. The CDR3 region is CASSGPQGDEQYV. As DNA, the CDR3 is TGTGCCAGCAGCGGACCCCAGGGAGACGAGCAGTACGTC.

With respect to this clonotype: This beta chain is off target for a library built for alpha chains, so its abundance means little. This chain links TRBV5-1 with TRBJ2-7; perhaps TRBD1 as D (6 bases). The V end was cut by 4 bases, the J end by 2 bases, with 16 bases between. Germline values: CDR1 SGHRS, CDR2 YFSETQ. CDR3 size: 15 residues. This CDR3 is CASSPGVWVTYEQYF. The CDR3 DNA reads TGCGCCAGCAGCCCAGGGGTTTGGGTAACCTACGAGCAGTACTTC.

This clonotype was counted at least ten times. This beta chain is an off-target read within a library intended for alpha chains, so its frequency means little. The gene calls are TRBV10-3 and TRBJ2-3; D is perhaps TRBD1 (5 bases). The CDR3 spans 17 residues. Trimming removed 0 bases from V and 3 bases from J, with 16 bases in between. From germline, CDR1 is ENHRY and CDR2 SYGVKD. The CDR3, as DNA: TGTGCCATCAGTGAGTCCGGAGTCATTAGGGGTACAGATACGCAGTATTTT. Encoded protein: CAISESGVIRGTDTQYF.

This clonotype was counted between two and nine times. This beta chain represents an off-target read in a library built for alpha chains; its size is of limited meaning. The chain employs TRBV29-1 and TRBJ2-1; the match to TRBD2 covers 12 bases. Trimming cost V 5 bases and J 1 base; bases outside gene matches: 6. This CDR3 has 16 amino acids. CDR1 is SQVTM, CDR2 ANQGSEA, per germline. CDR3 bases: TGCAGCGTTACCCGACTAGCGGGAGCGTCCTACAATGAGCAGTTCTTC. Translating it yields CSVTRLAGASYNEQFF.

This clonotype is labeled medium-sized. The library was built for alpha chains, so this beta chain is an off-target read and its size means little. This sequence joins TRBV2 and TRBJ1-2; D is unresolved. The CDR3 loop spans 12 amino acids. V was trimmed by 6 bases and J by 7 bases, leaving 12 bases between them. Germline V lookup: CDR1 SNHLY, CDR2 FYNNEI. The CDR3 region has the DNA TGTGCCAGCAGGCTCGGGGAAAGTGGCTACACCTTC. This sequence encodes CASRLGESGYTF.

Note on this clonotype: For a library built for alpha chains, this beta chain is a stray read; little rests on its size. The V gene is TRBV29-1, the J gene TRBJ2-5; TRBD1 is a possible D gene (5 bases). The CDR3 runs 12 residues. Per germline, CDR1 SQVTM and CDR2 ANQGSEA. Trimming removed 4 bases at V and 2 bases at J, with 8 bases between. DNA for the CDR3: TGCAGCGTTGGACAGACACAAGAGACCCAGTACTTC. Residues: CSVGQTQETQYF.

In the case of this clonotype: Because this beta chain is a stray read in a library intended to capture alpha chains, its abundance should not be given much weight. V and J are TRBV20-1 and TRBJ2-7, with unresolved D. Per the germline V gene, CDR1 is DFQATT and CDR2 is SNEGSKA (reference sequence). Trimming left V 1 base short and J 1 base short, with 5 bases between. The CDR3 runs to 12 residues. In DNA, the CDR3 is TGCAGTGCTAGAGGCGCGTCCTACGAGCAGTACTTC. Its protein product is CSARGASYEQYF.

Comments on this clonotype: This beta chain turned up in a library designed for alpha chains; as an off-target read, its abundance says little. The V call is TRBV5-1, the J call TRBJ2-2; 8 bases agree with TRBD2. V trimming: 1 base; J trimming: 0 bases; junction bases outside the gene matches: 2. CDR1 is SGHRS and CDR2 is YFSETQ in the germline V gene. The CDR3 sequence is 16 residues long. CDR3 coding DNA: TGCGCCAGCAGCTTGTCGGGACTAGCGAACACCGGGGAGCTGTTTTTT. This translates into CASSLSGLANTGELFF.

By frequency in the sample, this clonotype is medium-sized. The library was built for alpha chains, so this beta chain is an off-target read and its size means little. V is TRBV7-2 and J is TRBJ2-7; 10 bases match TRBD2. V was pared by 1 base and J by 7 bases, with 7 bases of the junction left unmatched. The V gene's germline CDR1 is SGHTA and CDR2 FQGNSA. CDR3 size: 15 residues. The CDR3 is CASSLGPSGGLEQYV. The CDR3 region has the DNA TGTGCCAGCAGCTTAGGCCCTAGCGGGGGCCTGGAGCAGTACGTC.

This clonotype is medium-sized in the sample. This beta chain is an unintended read in a library built for alpha chains; its size means little. The rearrangement uses TRBV18 and TRBJ1-1; D gene uncertain. Germline CDR1 KGHSH, CDR2 LQKENI. This CDR3 is 15 amino acids long. V lost 3 bases, J lost 1 base, and 12 bases lay in between. The CDR3 here is CASSPPGNQNTEAFF. The CDR3 bases are TGTGCCAGCTCACCCCCGGGAAACCAGAACACTGAAGCTTTCTTT.

This clonotype was found a few times. Because the library targeted alpha chains, this beta chain is an off-target read whose size means little. The chain joins TRBV10-3 to TRBJ1-1; no clear D. The CDR3 is 16 residues long. Trimming removed 6 bases from V and 0 bases from J, with 17 bases in between. Germline loops: CDR1 ENHRY, CDR2 SYGVKD. The CDR3 DNA reads TGTGCCATCAGCCCAATGACGGGGATCATGAACACTGAAGCTTTCTTT. As protein: CAISPMTGIMNTEAFF.

In the case of this clonotype: Found in a library prepared for alpha chains, this beta chain is an off-target read, and its abundance has little meaning. The J gene is TRBJ2-1, the V gene TRBV7-2; D is perhaps TRBD1 or TRBD2 (5 bases each). V lost 4 bases and J 4 bases, leaving 11 bases between the germline ends. The CDR3 has 14 amino acids. Germline V gene data show CDR1 as SGHTA and CDR2 as FQGNSA. The CDR3 DNA reads TGTGCCAGCAGCTCTCCCTGGGGGTACAATGAGCAGTTCTTC. Its translation: CASSSPWGYNEQFF.

By sample share, this clonotype is medium-sized. The library was built for alpha chains, so this beta chain is an off-target read and its size means little. The chain is built from TRBV7-8 and TRBJ1-1, with D perhaps TRBD1 (5 bases). There are 15 residues in the CDR3. V dropped 2 bases and J dropped 1 base, with 11 bases sitting between them. CDR1 SGHVS and CDR2 FQNEAQ come from the germline V gene. CDR3 in DNA: TGTGCCAGCAGCTTAATGACAGCCCCGAACACTGAAGCTTTCTTT. It specifies CASSLMTAPNTEAFF.

By sample share, this clonotype is medium-sized. The library was designed around alpha chains, so this beta chain is a stray read whose abundance carries little weight. The J gene is TRBJ2-2, the V gene TRBV14, with 8 bases aligning to TRBD1. Germline assignment: CDR1 SGHDN and CDR2 FVKESK. This CDR3 contains 17 residues. Trimming removed 2 bases from V and 2 bases from J; junction bases left unmatched: 7. The CDR3 sequence: CASSQNQGARNTGELFF. CDR3 nucleotides: TGTGCCAGCAGCCAAAATCAGGGGGCGCGAAACACCGGGGAGCTGTTTTTT. Filled out from reference TRBV14 and TRBJ2-2, the complete variable domain reads EAGVTQFPSHSVIEKGQTVTLRCDPISGHDNLYWYRRVMGKEIKFLLHFVKESKQDESGMPNNRFLAERTGGTYSTLKVQPAELEDSGVYFCASSQNQGARNTGELFFGEGSRLTVL.

Concerning this clonotype itself: This beta chain is an off-target read within a library intended for alpha chains, so its frequency means little. CDR3 residues: CASSSGLAGGYEQYF. CDR3 bases: TGTGCCAGCAGCTCAGGACTAGCGGGAGGGTACGAGCAGTACTTC. J is TRBJ2-7 and V is TRBV12-3 or TRBV12-4; 15 bases align to TRBD2. The CDR3 runs 15 residues. With V trimmed by 6 bases and J by 4 bases, 4 bases remained unmatched.

This clonotype occurred many times. A library made for alpha chains picked up this beta chain off target, so its size means little. The genes are TRBV16 and TRBJ1-2; D gene ambiguous. This CDR3 has 12 amino acids. CDR1 and CDR2 from the germline V gene are KGHSY and FQNENV. V lost 2 bases, J lost 6 bases, and 7 bases lay in between. CDR3 sequence (DNA): TGTGCCAGCAGCCAAGGCAGGAATGGCTACACCTTC. This gives the protein CASSQGRNGYTF.

By share, this clonotype counts as medium-sized (0.01 to 0.1%). A library prepared for alpha chains yielded this beta chain as an off-target read; its size is of little meaning. The rearrangement links TRBV20-1 to TRBJ2-1; weak D call: TRBD2 (5 bases). Germline lookup yields CDR1 DFQATT and CDR2 SNEGSKA (reference sequence). The V end was cut by 0 bases, the J end by 0 bases, with 9 bases between. The CDR3 sequence is 15 residues long. This CDR3 is CSARDWRVSYNEQFF. The DNA for the CDR3 is TGCAGTGCTAGAGATTGGCGGGTCTCCTACAATGAGCAGTTCTTC.